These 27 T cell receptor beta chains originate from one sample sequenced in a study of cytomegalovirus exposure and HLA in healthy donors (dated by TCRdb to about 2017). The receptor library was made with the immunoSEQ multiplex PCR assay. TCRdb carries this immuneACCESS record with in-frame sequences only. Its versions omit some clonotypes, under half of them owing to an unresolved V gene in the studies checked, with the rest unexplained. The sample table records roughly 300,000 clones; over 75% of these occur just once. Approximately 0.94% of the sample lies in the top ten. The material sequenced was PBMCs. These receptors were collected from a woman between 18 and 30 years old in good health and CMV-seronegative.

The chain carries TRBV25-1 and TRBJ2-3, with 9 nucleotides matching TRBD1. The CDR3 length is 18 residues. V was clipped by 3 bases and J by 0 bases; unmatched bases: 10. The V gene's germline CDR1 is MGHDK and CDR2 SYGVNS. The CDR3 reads CASSETTGGHLSTDTQYF. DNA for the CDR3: TGTGCCAGCAGTGAGACTACAGGGGGCCATCTTAGCACAGATACGCAGTATTTT. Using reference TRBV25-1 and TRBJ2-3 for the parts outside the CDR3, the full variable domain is EADIYQTPRYLVIGTGKKITLECSQTMGHDKMYWYQQDPGMELHLIHYSYGVNSTEKGDLSSESTVSRIRTEHFPLTLESARPSHTSQYLCASSETTGGHLSTDTQYFGPGTRLTVL.

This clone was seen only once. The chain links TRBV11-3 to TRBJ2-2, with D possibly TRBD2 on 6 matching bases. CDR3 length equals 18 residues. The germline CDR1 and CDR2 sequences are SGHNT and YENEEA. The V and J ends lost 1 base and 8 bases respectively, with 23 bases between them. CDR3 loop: CASSLVNSGRARCGELFF. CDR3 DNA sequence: TGTGCCAGCAGCTTAGTTAATAGCGGCAGGGCACGATGTGGGGAGCTGTTTTTT.

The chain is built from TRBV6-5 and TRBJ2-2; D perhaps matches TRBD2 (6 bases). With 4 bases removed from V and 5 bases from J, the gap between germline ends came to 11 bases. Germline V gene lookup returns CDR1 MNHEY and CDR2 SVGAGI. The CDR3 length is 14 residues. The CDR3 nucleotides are TGTGCCAGCAGTTTAGCCGCGGGAACCGGGGAGCTGTTTTTT. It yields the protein CASSLAAGTGELFF.

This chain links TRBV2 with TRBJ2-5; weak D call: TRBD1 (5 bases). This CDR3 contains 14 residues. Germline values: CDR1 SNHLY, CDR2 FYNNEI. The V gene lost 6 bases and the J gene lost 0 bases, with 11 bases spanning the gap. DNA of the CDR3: TGTGCCAGCAGACCCAGACAGTACCAAGAGACCCAGTACTTC. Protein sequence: CASRPRQYQETQYF. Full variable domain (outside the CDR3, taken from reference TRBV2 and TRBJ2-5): EPEVTQTPSHQVTQMGQEVILRCVPISNHLYFYWYRQILGQKVEFLVSFYNNEISEKSEIFDDQFSVERPDGSNFTLKIRSTKLEDSAMYFCASRPRQYQETQYFGPGTRLLVL.

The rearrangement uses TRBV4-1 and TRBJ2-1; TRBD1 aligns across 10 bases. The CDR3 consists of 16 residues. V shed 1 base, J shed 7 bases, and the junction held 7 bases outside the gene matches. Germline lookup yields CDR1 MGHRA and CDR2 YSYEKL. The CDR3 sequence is CASSQVGTGVGNEQFF. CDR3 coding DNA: TGCGCCAGCAGCCAAGTGGGGACAGGGGTCGGAAATGAGCAGTTCTTC.

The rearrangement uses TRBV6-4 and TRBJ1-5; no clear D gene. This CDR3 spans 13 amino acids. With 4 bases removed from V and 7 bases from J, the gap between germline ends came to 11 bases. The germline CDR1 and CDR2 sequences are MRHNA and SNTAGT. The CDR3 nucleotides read TGTGCCAGCAGTGGAGAGGAGGGACAGCCCCAGCATTTT. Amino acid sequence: CASSGEEGQPQHF.

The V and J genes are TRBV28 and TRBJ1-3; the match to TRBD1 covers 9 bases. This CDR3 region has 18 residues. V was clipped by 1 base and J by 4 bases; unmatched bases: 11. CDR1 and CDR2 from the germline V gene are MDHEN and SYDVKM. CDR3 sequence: CASSLLIPGGTGGNTIYF. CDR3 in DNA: TGTGCCAGCAGTTTATTGATCCCAGGGGGGACAGGGGGAAACACCATATATTTT.

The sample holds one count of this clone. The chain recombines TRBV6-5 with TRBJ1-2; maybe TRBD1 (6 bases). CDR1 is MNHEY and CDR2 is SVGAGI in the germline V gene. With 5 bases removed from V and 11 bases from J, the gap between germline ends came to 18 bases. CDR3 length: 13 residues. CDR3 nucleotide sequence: TGTGCCAGCAGTGACACGGGTAGGGGGGGTTACACCTTC. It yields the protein CASSDTGRGGYTF.

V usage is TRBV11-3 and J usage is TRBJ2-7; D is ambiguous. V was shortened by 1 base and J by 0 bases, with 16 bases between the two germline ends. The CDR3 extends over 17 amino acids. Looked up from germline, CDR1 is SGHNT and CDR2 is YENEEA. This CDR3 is CASSLGDFLSSSYEQYF. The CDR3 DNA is TGTGCCAGCAGCTTAGGTGACTTCCTATCGAGCTCCTACGAGCAGTACTTC.

CDR3 nucleotide sequence: TGCGCCAGCAGCCCGATCGGGACTTCTAGCACAGATACGCAGTATTTT. Encoded protein: CASSPIGTSSTDTQYF. This sequence joins TRBV5-1 and TRBJ2-3; tentative D call: TRBD2 (6 bases). Between the trimmed V and J ends, which lost 4 bases and 0 bases, there was a span of 15 bases. CDR1 is SGHRS, CDR2 YFSETQ, per germline. The CDR3 totals 16 residues.

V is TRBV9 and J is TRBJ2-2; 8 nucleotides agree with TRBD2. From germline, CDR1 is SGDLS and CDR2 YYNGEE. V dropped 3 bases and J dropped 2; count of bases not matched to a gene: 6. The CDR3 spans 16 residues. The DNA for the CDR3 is TGTGCCAGCAGCGACAGGACTAGCCCCAACACCGGGGAGCTGTTTTTT. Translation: CASSDRTSPNTGELFF. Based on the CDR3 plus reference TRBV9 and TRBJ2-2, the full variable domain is DSGVTQTPKHLITATGQRVTLRCSPRSGDLSVYWYQQSLDQGLQFLIQYYNGEERAKGNILERFSAQQFPDLHSELNLSSLELGDSALYFCASSDRTSPNTGELFFGEGSRLTVL.

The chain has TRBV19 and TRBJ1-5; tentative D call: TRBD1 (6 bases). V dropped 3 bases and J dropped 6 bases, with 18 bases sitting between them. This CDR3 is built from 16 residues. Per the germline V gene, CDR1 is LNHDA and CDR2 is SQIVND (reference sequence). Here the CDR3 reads CASSISLLGASQPQHF. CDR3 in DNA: TGTGCCAGTAGTATCTCTCTTCTGGGGGCCAGTCAGCCCCAGCATTTT.

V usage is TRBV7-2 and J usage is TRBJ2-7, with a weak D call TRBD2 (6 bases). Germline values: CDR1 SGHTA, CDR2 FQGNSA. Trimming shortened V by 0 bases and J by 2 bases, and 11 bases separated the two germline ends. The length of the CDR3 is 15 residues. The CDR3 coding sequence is TGTGCCAGCAGCTTAGCCGGGGGACTCACCTACGAGCAGTACTTC. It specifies CASSLAGGLTYEQYF.

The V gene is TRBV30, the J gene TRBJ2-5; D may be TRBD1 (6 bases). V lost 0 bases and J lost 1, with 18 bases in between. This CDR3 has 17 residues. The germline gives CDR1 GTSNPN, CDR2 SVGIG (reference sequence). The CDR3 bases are TGTGCCTGGAGTGTACGCAGCACCGGACAGATCCAAGAGACCCAGTACTTC. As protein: CAWSVRSTGQIQETQYF.

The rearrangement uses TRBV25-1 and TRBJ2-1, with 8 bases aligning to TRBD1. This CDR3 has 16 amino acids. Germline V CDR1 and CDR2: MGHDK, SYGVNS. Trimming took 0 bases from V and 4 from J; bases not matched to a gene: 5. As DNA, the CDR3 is TGTGCCAGCAGTGAATATACGGGGACAGGTTACAATGAGCAGTTCTTC. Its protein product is CASSEYTGTGYNEQFF.

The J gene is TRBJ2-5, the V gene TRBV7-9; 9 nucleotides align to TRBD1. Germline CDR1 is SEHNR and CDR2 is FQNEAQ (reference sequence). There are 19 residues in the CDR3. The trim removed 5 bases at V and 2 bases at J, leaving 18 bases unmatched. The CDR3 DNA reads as TGTGCCAGCAGCCACGCCGGGACAGGGTCTAAATGGGGTCAAGAGACCCAGTACTTC. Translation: CASSHAGTGSKWGQETQYF.

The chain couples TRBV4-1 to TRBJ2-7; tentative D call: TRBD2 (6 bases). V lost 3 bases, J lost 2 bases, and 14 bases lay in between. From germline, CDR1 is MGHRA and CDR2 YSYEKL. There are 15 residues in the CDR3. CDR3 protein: CASSQAGLQTYEQYF. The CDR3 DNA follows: TGCGCCAGCAGCCAGGCGGGACTCCAAACCTACGAGCAGTACTTC.

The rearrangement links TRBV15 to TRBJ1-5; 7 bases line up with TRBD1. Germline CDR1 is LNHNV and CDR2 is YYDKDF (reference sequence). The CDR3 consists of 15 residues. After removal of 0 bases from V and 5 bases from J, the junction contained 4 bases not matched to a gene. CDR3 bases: TGTGCCACCAGCAGAGAAGGCAGGGGGGATCAGCCCCAGCATTTT. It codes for CATSREGRGDQPQHF.

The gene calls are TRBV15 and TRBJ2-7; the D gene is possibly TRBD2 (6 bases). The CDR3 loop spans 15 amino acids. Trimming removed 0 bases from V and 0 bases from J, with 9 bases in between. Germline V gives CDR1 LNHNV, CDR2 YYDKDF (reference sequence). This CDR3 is CATSRDYGGSYEQYF. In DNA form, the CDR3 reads TGTGCCACCAGCAGAGATTACGGGGGCTCCTACGAGCAGTACTTC.

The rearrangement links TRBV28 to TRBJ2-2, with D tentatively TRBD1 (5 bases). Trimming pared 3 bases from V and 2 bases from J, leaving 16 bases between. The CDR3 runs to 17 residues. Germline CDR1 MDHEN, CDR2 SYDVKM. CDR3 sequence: CASSFPLRGQNTGELFF. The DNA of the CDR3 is TGTGCCAGCAGTTTCCCCCTAAGGGGCCAAAACACCGGGGAGCTGTTTTTT.

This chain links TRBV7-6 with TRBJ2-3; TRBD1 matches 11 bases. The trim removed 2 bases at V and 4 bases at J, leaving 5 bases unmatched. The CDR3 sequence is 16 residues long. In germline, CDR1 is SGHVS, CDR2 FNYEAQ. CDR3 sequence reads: CASSLSGTGGADTQYF. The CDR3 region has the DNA TGTGCCAGCAGCTTAAGTGGGACAGGGGGTGCAGATACGCAGTATTTT.

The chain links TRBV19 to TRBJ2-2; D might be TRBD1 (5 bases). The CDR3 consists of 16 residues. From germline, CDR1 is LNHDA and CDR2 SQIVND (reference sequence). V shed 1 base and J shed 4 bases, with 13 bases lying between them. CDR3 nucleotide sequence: TGTGCCAGTAGTATAGGTGCAGGGTCGGCCACCGGGGAGCTGTTTTTT. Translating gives CASSIGAGSATGELFF.

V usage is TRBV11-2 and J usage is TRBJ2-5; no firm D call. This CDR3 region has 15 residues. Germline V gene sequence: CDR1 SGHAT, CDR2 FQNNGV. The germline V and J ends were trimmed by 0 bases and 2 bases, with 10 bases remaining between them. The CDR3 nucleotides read TGTGCCAGCAGCTTAGATCCTCCCGGTCAAGAGACCCAGTACTTC. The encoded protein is CASSLDPPGQETQYF.

DNA of the CDR3: TGTGCCAGCAGCCCTGTGGTACTAGCGGGGTCCAATGAGCAGTTCTTC. Its protein is CASSPVVLAGSNEQFF. The chain combines TRBV5-6 with TRBJ2-1; 10 positions match TRBD2. Losses at the gene ends were 4 bases for V and 6 bases for J; bases not matched to a gene: 10. This CDR3 has 16 amino acids. From germline, CDR1 is SGHDT and CDR2 YYEEEE.

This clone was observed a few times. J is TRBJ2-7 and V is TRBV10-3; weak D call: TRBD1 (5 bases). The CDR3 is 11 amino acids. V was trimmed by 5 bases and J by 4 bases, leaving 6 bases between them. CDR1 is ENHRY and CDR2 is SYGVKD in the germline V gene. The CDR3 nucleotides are TGTGCCATCAGTCAGGGTTACGAGCAGTACTTC. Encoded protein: CAISQGYEQYF.

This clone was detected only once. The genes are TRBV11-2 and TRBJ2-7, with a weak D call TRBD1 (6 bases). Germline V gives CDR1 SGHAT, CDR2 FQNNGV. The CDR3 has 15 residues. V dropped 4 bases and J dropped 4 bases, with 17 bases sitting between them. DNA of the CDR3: TGTGCCAGCAGCTCCACGAGGGGGTCCAGTTACGAGCAGTACTTC. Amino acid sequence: CASSSTRGSSYEQYF.

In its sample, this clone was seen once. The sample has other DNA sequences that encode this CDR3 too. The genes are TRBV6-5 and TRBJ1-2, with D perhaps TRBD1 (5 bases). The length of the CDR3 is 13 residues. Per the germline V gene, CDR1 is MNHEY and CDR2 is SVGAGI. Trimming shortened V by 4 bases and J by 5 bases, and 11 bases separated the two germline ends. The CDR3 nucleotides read TGTGCCAGCAGTTCTGGGGGGGGGTATGGCTACACCTTC. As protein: CASSSGGGYGYTF.